Presented here are 13 T cell receptor beta chains from one specimen sequenced in a study of beta chain features in type 1 diabetes. Findings and caveats of the study: All four CD4+ subsets of Type 1 diabetes patients contained TCRB CDR3s that were moderately but significantly shorter.

cDNA synthesis used the whole RNA isolate, giving expressed TCRB sequences. Generated by immunoSEQ multiplex PCR, the TCRdb table keeps only in-frame clones and is missing some. The top ten hold 0.012% of the sample, which has 250,000 to 300,000 clones, around 24% seen once. No antigen is known for these receptors. The sample consisted of naive CD4+ T cells from blood. These receptors came from a woman between 25 and 40 years old with type 1 diabetes.

This chain connects TRBV4-1 to TRBJ1-2; D uncertain. Trimming stripped 5 bases from V and 8 bases from J, with 21 bases between. There are 15 residues in the CDR3. Germline V gene data show CDR1 as MGHRA and CDR2 as YSYEKL. The CDR3 DNA sequence: TGCGCCAGCAGCGGGTTCACCGGGATACAGAAGGGCTACACCTTC. Amino acid sequence: CASSGFTGIQKGYTF.

V usage is TRBV7-9 and J usage is TRBJ1-5, with 8 bases that match TRBD1. The CDR3 is 12 amino acids. CDR1 SEHNR and CDR2 FQNEAQ come from the germline V gene (reference sequence). Germline trimming cut 5 bases from V and 11 bases from J; bases unmatched to any gene: 5. CDR3 in DNA: TGTGCCAGCAGCCTGAACAGGGGGTCCCAGCATTTT. Protein sequence: CASSLNRGSQHF.

J is TRBJ1-2 and V is TRBV19; 10 nucleotides match TRBD1. The CDR3 runs 15 residues. Germline values: CDR1 LNHDA, CDR2 SQIVND (reference sequence). V shed 4 bases and J 4 bases; nucleotides not matched to a gene: 6. The chain's CDR3 is CASSSRDRGIYGYTF. The DNA for the CDR3 is TGTGCCAGTAGTAGCCGGGACAGGGGAATCTATGGCTACACCTTC.

This clone was detected only a few times. The chain employs TRBV4-1 and TRBJ2-7; 11 bases are a match to TRBD1. This CDR3 is 15 amino acids long. V dropped 3 bases and J dropped 4; count of bases not matched to a gene: 5. The germline V gene has CDR1 MGHRA and CDR2 YSYEKL. For the CDR3, the DNA is TGCGCCAGCAGCCATGGACAGGGGGCGCGTTACGAGCAGTACTTC. Its protein is CASSHGQGARYEQYF.

This sequence joins TRBV4-2 and TRBJ2-7, with TRBD2 identical over 11 bases. The V segment lost 5 bases and the J segment 6 bases; nucleotides outside the gene matches: 12. CDR3 length equals 16 residues. Germline loops: CDR1 LGHNA, CDR2 YNFKEQ. CDR3 in DNA: TGTGCCAGCAGCTACAATCCACTAGCGGGAGCCGGCGAGCAGTACTTC. It encodes CASSYNPLAGAGEQYF.

The chain carries TRBV18 and TRBJ1-1, with D possibly being TRBD1 (5 bases). Trimming left V 2 bases short and J 2 bases short, with 9 bases between. Germline values: CDR1 KGHSH, CDR2 LQKENI. The CDR3 runs 14 residues. CDR3 amino acids: CASSPTRDNTEAFF. CDR3 nucleotides: TGTGCCAGCTCACCAACCAGGGATAACACTGAAGCTTTCTTT. Full variable domain (missing parts from reference TRBV18 and TRBJ1-1): NAGVMQNPRHLVRRRGQEARLRCSPMKGHSHVYWYRQLPEEGLKFMVYLQKENIIDESGMPKERFSAEFPKEGPSILRIQQVVRGDSAAYFCASSPTRDNTEAFFGQGTRLTVV.

V and J are TRBV10-3 and TRBJ2-1; 12 nucleotides align to TRBD2. The V and J ends lost 3 bases and 4 bases, in that order; junction bases with no gene match: 4. The length of the CDR3 is 16 residues. Germline lookup yields CDR1 ENHRY and CDR2 SYGVKD. The CDR3 DNA follows: TGTGCCATCAGTGATGGGACTAGCGGGCCGTACAATGAGCAGTTCTTC. It yields the protein CAISDGTSGPYNEQFF.

This clone was recorded a few times. The V gene is TRBV10-3, the J gene TRBJ2-7; 8 bases fit TRBD2. Trimming took 4 bases from V and 0 from J; bases not matched to a gene: 14. The germline V gene has CDR1 ENHRY and CDR2 SYGVKD. This CDR3 spans 18 amino acids. The CDR3, as DNA: TGTGCCATCAGTGGTTCTGACGGGAGGGGACCAAGCTCCTACGAGCAGTACTTC. Translating it yields CAISGSDGRGPSSYEQYF.

This clone was seen only a few times. The CDR3 region is CAWSQQGRQPQHF. CDR3 coding DNA: TGTGCCTGGAGCCAACAGGGTCGACAGCCCCAGCATTTT. This chain uses TRBV30 with TRBJ1-5; possibly TRBD1 for D (6 bases). This CDR3 has 13 amino acids. CDR1 and CDR2 from the germline V gene are GTSNPN and SVGIG (reference sequence). Trimming removed 3 bases at V and 7 bases at J, with 13 bases between.

This clone turned up a few times. This chain links TRBV25-1 with TRBJ2-1, with D perhaps TRBD1 (6 bases). The CDR3 is made up of 16 amino acids. Germline-derived CDR1 and CDR2 are MGHDK and SYGVNS. The ends were cut back, 6 bases at V and 1 base at J, with 16 bases in the middle. CDR3 sequence (DNA): TGTGCCAGCAGCGAAGGTGGGGGACAATCCTACAATGAGCAGTTCTTC. Translation: CASSEGGGQSYNEQFF.

This clone was picked up a small number of times. The chain recombines TRBV28 with TRBJ2-2, with TRBD2 matching over 14 bases. Unmatched junction bases numbered 4, after V lost 10 bases and J lost 6 bases. CDR1 and CDR2 (germline): MDHEN, SYDVKM. CDR3 length equals 14 residues. CDR3 region: CATGLAGEPGELFF. For the CDR3, the DNA is TGTGCCACGGGACTAGCGGGGGAGCCCGGGGAGCTGTTTTTT.

This clone was found a few times. V is TRBV18 and J is TRBJ2-5; D unresolved. CDR1 and CDR2 from the germline V gene are KGHSH and LQKENI. This CDR3 comprises 15 residues. Trimming shortened V by 0 bases and J by 0 bases, and 8 bases separated the two germline ends. CDR3 in DNA: TGTGCCAGCTCACCACCCTCCGGGTACCAAGAGACCCAGTACTTC. As protein: CASSPPSGYQETQYF.

Turning to this clone: Within the sample, other DNA sequences also encode this same CDR3. The J gene is TRBJ2-3, the V gene TRBV9, with D perhaps matching TRBD2 (5 bases). This CDR3 is 14 amino acids long. The ends were cut back, 0 bases at V and 0 bases at J, with 5 bases in the middle. Looked up from germline, CDR1 is SGDLS and CDR2 is YYNGEE. CDR3 coding DNA: TGTGCCAGCAGCGTAGGCGGGAGCACAGATACGCAGTATTTT. It yields the protein CASSVGGSTDTQYF.